This TCR beta chain was profiled in a study of blood T cell repertoires in COVID-19. Across the whole study: Acute and convalescent COVID-19 samples came from the United States, Italy and Spain. PBMCs, B-cell-depleted T cells, or T cells were the source of the cDNA or gDNA that made up the material.

Authors' processing steps: It was from reference gene primer amplification that nucleated cell counts were estimated. Sequencing used immunoSEQ multiplex PCR; TCRdb keeps in-frame clones, though not all of them. V, J and clone size are taken as reported in that table, and D and trimming were inferred from the DNA itself. Of about 270,000 clones in the sample, around four fifths were seen once. This clonotype originated in a woman aged 45-65 years with active or convalescent COVID-19. The specimen sequenced was peripheral blood.

CDR3 residues: CAWTGTSVINEQFF. The CDR3 coding sequence is TGTGCCTGGACCGGGACTAGCGTCATAAATGAGCAGTTCTTC. The rearrangement links TRBV30 to TRBJ2-1; TRBD2 aligns across 10 bases. Germline loops: CDR1 GTSNPN, CDR2 SVGIG (reference sequence). The CDR3 extends over 14 amino acids. V dropped 4 bases and J dropped 7; count of bases not matched to a gene: 7.